What follows are 29 T cell receptor beta chains derived from one specimen sequenced in a study of cytomegalovirus exposure and HLA in healthy donors. The primer mix had 60 Vbeta and 13 Jbeta primers. The method was immunoSEQ multiplex PCR; TCRdb's version includes in-frame clones alone and lacks a portion of them. The table lists roughly 160,000 clones, approximately 81% of them singletons. The sample comprised PBMCs. These receptors were taken from a man in his thirties or forties in good health and CMV-seropositive.

The chain joins TRBV14 to TRBJ1-1; D gene ambiguous. Germline V CDR1 and CDR2: SGHDN, FVKESK. The length of the CDR3 is 15 residues. V lost 2 bases, J lost 3 bases, and 13 bases lay in between. The CDR3 sequence is CASSQWEYRDTEAFF. For the CDR3, the DNA is TGTGCCAGCAGCCAATGGGAGTATAGGGACACTGAAGCTTTCTTT. Combining the CDR3 with reference TRBV14 and TRBJ1-1 gives the whole variable domain EAGVTQFPSHSVIEKGQTVTLRCDPISGHDNLYWYRRVMGKEIKFLLHFVKESKQDESGMPNNRFLAERTGGTYSTLKVQPAELEDSGVYFCASSQWEYRDTEAFFGQGTRLTVV.

The chain has TRBV27 and TRBJ2-3; 8 nucleotides agree with TRBD2. J lost 10 bases, V lost 5 bases, and 8 bases had no gene match. This CDR3 region has 13 residues. The V gene's germline CDR1 is MNHEY and CDR2 SMNVEV (reference sequence). The CDR3 spells CASSPLLAAPQYF. In DNA, the CDR3 is TGTGCCAGCAGTCCGCTACTAGCGGCGCCGCAGTATTTT.

The genes are TRBV19 and TRBJ1-1, with unresolved D. The CDR3 loop spans 14 amino acids. V lost 5 bases and J 9 bases, leaving 19 bases between the germline ends. The V gene's germline CDR1 is LNHDA and CDR2 SQIVND (reference sequence). The CDR3 DNA reads as TGTGCCAGTAGTTCTTTGGGAGGTCAGCAAAAAGCTTTCTTT. Its translation: CASSSLGGQQKAFF.

The chain has TRBV2 and TRBJ1-2; weak D call: TRBD1 (6 bases). V was clipped by 5 bases and J by 3 bases, with 16 bases between them. This CDR3 is 15 amino acids long. Germline values: CDR1 SNHLY, CDR2 FYNNEI. CDR3 sequence (DNA): TGTGCCAGCAGTCCAGGAGGCCAGGGGCACTATGGCTACACCTTC. It yields the protein CASSPGGQGHYGYTF.

This clone showed up just once. This chain connects TRBV19 to TRBJ2-5; 13 nucleotides agree with TRBD2. The V gene's germline CDR1 is LNHDA and CDR2 SQIVND (reference sequence). The CDR3 has 17 amino acids. The V segment lost 4 bases and the J segment 1 base; nucleotides outside the gene matches: 6. The CDR3 spells CASSTRGLAGFQETQYF. The CDR3 coding sequence is TGTGCCAGTAGTACAAGGGGACTAGCGGGATTCCAAGAGACCCAGTACTTC.

The chain is built from TRBV6-1 and TRBJ2-3; 8 nucleotides match TRBD1. The J segment lost 4 bases and the V segment lost 2 bases, leaving 5 bases of the junction unmatched. CDR1 is MNHNS and CDR2 is SASEGT in the germline V gene. The CDR3 is 15 amino acids. DNA for the CDR3: TGTGCCAGCAGTGAAACAGGGGGAGGCCCAGATACGCAGTATTTT. This encodes CASSETGGGPDTQYF.

The rearrangement uses TRBV19 and TRBJ2-1; 11 bases map to TRBD2. V gave up 6 bases and J gave up 14 bases; unmatched junction bases: 12. This CDR3 comprises 14 residues. Germline lookup yields CDR1 LNHDA and CDR2 SQIVND (reference sequence). The CDR3 loop is CASSGTSGIFGEFF. CDR3 bases: TGTGCCAGTAGCGGGACTAGCGGTATTTTCGGAGAGTTCTTC.

The J gene is TRBJ2-6, the V gene TRBV5-5; TRBD1 aligns across 9 bases. CDR1 and CDR2 from the germline V gene are SGHKS and YYEKEE (reference sequence). The CDR3 is 18 residues long. The V and J ends lost 4 bases and 0 bases, in that order; junction bases with no gene match: 8. The CDR3 DNA reads TGTGCCAGCAGCATTGGACAGGGGCTCAGCTCTGGGGCCAACGTCCTGACTTTC. Translated, it gives CASSIGQGLSSGANVLTF.

This chain connects TRBV25-1 to TRBJ1-3; TRBD1 matches 8 bases. CDR3 length: 17 amino acids. CDR1 MGHDK and CDR2 SYGVNS come from the germline V gene. The V and J ends lost 0 bases and 0 bases, in that order; junction bases with no gene match: 4. CDR3 loop: CASSEYQGASSGNTIYF. The CDR3 coding sequence is TGTGCCAGCAGTGAATATCAGGGGGCGAGCTCTGGAAACACCATATATTTT.

This chain links TRBV5-1 with TRBJ1-1; the D gene is possibly TRBD1 (6 bases). With 2 bases removed from V and 1 base from J, the gap between germline ends came to 12 bases. The CDR3 contains 15 residues. CDR1 and CDR2 (germline): SGHRS, YFSETQ. For the CDR3, the DNA is TGCGCCAGCAGCTTATTGGGGGGGGCGAACACTGAAGCTTTCTTT. This sequence encodes CASSLLGGANTEAFF.

The V call is TRBV6-1, the J call TRBJ2-1, with TRBD2 identical over 7 bases. J was trimmed by 3 bases and V by 8 bases; bases with no gene match: 7. The germline gives CDR1 MNHNS, CDR2 SASEGT. The CDR3 is 14 residues long. CDR3 sequence: CASLRGGSYNEQFF. CDR3 coding DNA: TGTGCCAGCCTAAGGGGCGGGAGCTACAATGAGCAGTTCTTC.

The gene calls are TRBV27 and TRBJ1-2; D is perhaps TRBD1 (6 bases). The CDR3 covers 14 residues. Trimming stripped 5 bases from V and 8 bases from J, with 18 bases between. Per germline, CDR1 MNHEY and CDR2 SMNVEV (reference sequence). The CDR3 bases are TGTGCCAGCAGTCCACGTGGGCAGGGGAACGGCTACACCTTC. Translating gives CASSPRGQGNGYTF.

This chain connects TRBV5-6 to TRBJ2-3, with D possibly matching TRBD1 (7 bases). The CDR3 spans 15 residues. Trimming pared 5 bases from V and 2 bases from J, leaving 15 bases between. Looked up from germline, CDR1 is SGHDT and CDR2 is YYEEEE. Here the CDR3 reads CASRAGQRHTDTQYF. Here the CDR3 DNA reads TGTGCCAGCAGGGCGGGACAGAGACACACAGATACGCAGTATTTT.

CDR3 residues: CASSKTGSRDGANVLTF. The DNA of the CDR3 is TGTGCCAGCAGCAAGACAGGTTCTCGGGATGGGGCCAACGTCCTGACTTTC. The chain has TRBV5-6 and TRBJ2-6; possibly TRBD1 for D (6 bases). The CDR3 runs 17 residues. V lost 4 bases to trimming and J lost 3 bases, with 17 bases between them. Germline values: CDR1 SGHDT, CDR2 YYEEEE.

This chain uses TRBV4-1 with TRBJ1-6; D perhaps matches TRBD1 (6 bases). This CDR3 comprises 15 residues. Germline V CDR1 and CDR2: MGHRA, YSYEKL. Trimming took 1 base from V and 8 from J, leaving 12 bases between them. Here the CDR3 reads CASSQVVGADSPLHF. The CDR3, as DNA: TGCGCCAGCAGCCAAGTGGTGGGGGCGGATTCACCCCTCCACTTT.

The chain has TRBV7-3 and TRBJ2-3; 12 bases agree with TRBD2. The CDR3 loop spans 16 amino acids. CDR1 SGHTA and CDR2 FQGTGA come from the germline V gene. J gave up 4 bases and V 5 bases, and 7 bases lay outside the gene matches. CDR3 sequence reads: CASSLTLAGGADTQYF. As DNA, the CDR3 is TGTGCCAGCAGCCTTACCCTAGCGGGAGGGGCAGATACGCAGTATTTT.

The CDR3 sequence is CASRDSRTGTYV. CDR3 bases: TGTGCCAGCAGGGACAGCCGAACCGGGACGTACGTC. The genes are TRBV2 and TRBJ2-7, with D possibly being TRBD1 (6 bases). The CDR3 sequence is 12 residues long. Germline V gene data show CDR1 as SNHLY and CDR2 as FYNNEI. V lost 6 bases and J lost 12, with 18 bases in between.

This clone was found once. This chain connects TRBV12-5 to TRBJ2-1; TRBD1 matches at 7 bases. From germline, CDR1 is LGHNT and CDR2 FRNRAP. The V and J ends lost 9 bases and 9 bases, in that order; junction bases with no gene match: 11. The CDR3 is 13 residues long. CDR3: CASKPGQSPEQFF. CDR3 nucleotides: TGTGCTAGCAAGCCGGGACAGAGCCCTGAGCAGTTCTTC.

This clone was seen a few times. The chain employs TRBV14 and TRBJ1-1; D unclear. The CDR3 is made up of 13 amino acids. Per the germline V gene, CDR1 is SGHDN and CDR2 is FVKESK. Trimming pared 4 bases from V and 1 base from J, leaving 7 bases between. The CDR3 spells CASSLTRNTEAFF. CDR3 sequence (DNA): TGTGCCAGCAGCCTCACCAGGAACACTGAAGCTTTCTTT.

The chain couples TRBV7-8 to TRBJ2-5; 7 bases fit TRBD1. The end of the DNA fits TRBJ2-7 better, so the J call may be wrong. The CDR3 covers 16 residues. The germline gives CDR1 SGHVS, CDR2 FQNEAQ. Written as DNA, the CDR3 is TGTGCCAGCAGCTTTTCAAACAGGGGCGAATCCTACGAGCAGTACTTC. Translating it yields CASSFSNRGESYEQYF.

The chain employs TRBV6-5 and TRBJ2-4; unclear D gene. Trimming shortened V by 6 bases and J by 3 bases, and 9 bases separated the two germline ends. CDR1 and CDR2 (germline): MNHEY, SVGAGI. The CDR3 covers 13 residues. The CDR3 DNA follows: TGTGCCAGCAGGCCGTATAGCAAAAACATTCAGTACTTC. This gives the protein CASRPYSKNIQYF.

The CDR3 nucleotides read TGTGCCAGTAGTAGGGGACAGGTCTATGGCTACACCTTC. This translates into CASSRGQVYGYTF. The chain carries TRBV19 and TRBJ1-2, with 8 bases aligning to TRBD1. CDR3 length equals 13 residues. In germline, CDR1 is LNHDA, CDR2 SQIVND (reference sequence). Trimming at V came to 4 bases and at J to 4 bases, leaving 2 bases not matched to a gene.

V is TRBV7-2 and J is TRBJ1-2; 8 nucleotides line up with TRBD1. The CDR3 runs 13 residues. CDR1 SGHTA and CDR2 FQGNSA come from the germline V gene. The ends lost 5 bases at V and 8 bases at J; junction bases unmatched: 7. In DNA, the CDR3 is TGTGCCAGCAGCGCGAGGACAGGGTACGGCTACACCTTC. Translating gives CASSARTGYGYTF.

The chain is built from TRBV19 and TRBJ1-5; D possibly corresponds to TRBD1 (5 bases). This CDR3 is built from 16 residues. CDR1 is LNHDA and CDR2 is SQIVND in the germline V gene (reference sequence). Trimming cost V 1 base and J 4 bases, with 14 bases left between them. CDR3 coding DNA: TGTGCCAGTAGTATAGTCCCAGGGCAGGTTAATCAGCCCCAGCATTTT. This sequence encodes CASSIVPGQVNQPQHF.

The V call is TRBV9, the J call TRBJ1-2; D remains unclear. Germline V gene sequence: CDR1 SGDLS, CDR2 YYNGEE. Trimming took off 0 bases at V and 6 bases at J, with 18 bases between the two ends. CDR3 length: 16 amino acids. CDR3 residues: CASSVATGEGRDGYTF. The CDR3 DNA is TGTGCCAGCAGCGTAGCTACTGGGGAGGGCCGGGATGGCTACACCTTC.

The CDR3: CASNHGGENTEAFF. Written as DNA, the CDR3 is TGCGCCAGCAACCACGGGGGAGAGAACACTGAAGCTTTCTTT. V gene TRBV5-1 combines with J gene TRBJ1-1, with D perhaps matching TRBD1 (5 bases). CDR1 is SGHRS and CDR2 is YFSETQ in the germline V gene. V was cut by 6 bases and J by 1 base, with 13 bases left in between. The CDR3 is 14 residues long.

The chain joins TRBV9 to TRBJ2-1, with 7 positions matching TRBD2. CDR1 and CDR2 from the germline V gene are SGDLS and YYNGEE. The CDR3 loop spans 14 amino acids. J lost 5 bases, V lost 1 base, and 3 bases had no gene match. CDR3: CASSVSSGNNEQFF. The CDR3, as DNA: TGTGCCAGCAGCGTATCGAGCGGGAACAATGAGCAGTTCTTC.

Regarding this clone: Its ends do not fully match the called genes, so a read error is possible. Other DNA sequences in the same sample also yield this CDR3. The CDR3 nucleotides read TGTGCCAGTAGTATTATGGGACTGAGAAACACCGAAGCTTTCTTT. Its translation: CASSIMGLRNTEAFF. The rearrangement uses TRBV19 and TRBJ1-1; D is possibly TRBD1 (5 bases). The CDR3 has 15 residues. Germline V gene data show CDR1 as LNHDA and CDR2 as SQIVND (reference sequence).

This sequence joins TRBV18 and TRBJ1-1; D remains ambiguous. Germline CDR1 KGHSH, CDR2 LQKENI. This CDR3 has 16 amino acids. Trimming pared 3 bases from V and 1 base from J, leaving 15 bases between. CDR3 loop: CASSPFKVRENTEAFF. CDR3 bases: TGTGCCAGCTCACCTTTTAAGGTGAGGGAGAACACTGAAGCTTTCTTT.